This TCR beta chain was documented in a study of blood T cell repertoires in COVID-19. Overall study: Samples representing acute and convalescent COVID-19 were sourced from the United States, Italy and Spain. The cDNA or gDNA used as material had been derived from T cells, B-cell-depleted T cells, or PBMCs.

The CDR3 length is 17 residues. With 5 bases removed from V and 4 bases from J, the gap between germline ends came to 21 bases. Per the germline V gene, CDR1 is SGHAT and CDR2 is FQNNGV. Per the original methods: The authors estimated nucleated cell counts from reference gene primer amplification. Only in-frame clones appear in the TCRdb table, and some are missing; sequencing was by immunoSEQ multiplex PCR. The D gene and trimming were derived from the DNA, and the V and J assignments and clone size from that table. The sample has 120,000 to 150,000 clones; approximately 80% are singletons. This receptor was identified in a human donor in a cohort sampled during active COVID-19. J is TRBJ2-1 and V is TRBV11-2; possible D gene TRBD2, 5 bases. Sequencing was carried out using peripheral blood. CDR3 DNA: TGTGCCAGCAGCCTAGTGGGCTTGAGGGAGTTATACAATGAGCAGTTCTTC. It yields the protein CASSLVGLRELYNEQFF.